This T cell receptor beta chain was captured in a study of blood T cell repertoires in COVID-19. As for the study in general: There were acute and convalescent COVID-19 samples, and they came from the United States, Italy and Spain. In each case, the material was cDNA or gDNA derived from T cells, B-cell-depleted T cells, or PBMCs.

This clone has a single count. This study enrolled people aged about 18 to 100 from about two dozen US geographic areas. Germline loops: CDR1 MGHRA, CDR2 YSYEKL. V was pared by 4 bases and J by 5 bases, with 14 bases between. This CDR3 contains 14 residues. Authors' methods: How many nucleated cells were present was estimated from reference gene primer amplification. Repertoires were generated with immunoSEQ multiplex PCR, while TCRdb's copy carries only in-frame clones and drops some. V, J and clone size reflect that table, while D and trimming were determined from the DNA. The sample has some 250,000 clones, roughly 89% seen once; the top ten hold 3.5% to 4.5%.

The chain is built from TRBV4-1 and TRBJ2-5; D perhaps matches TRBD1 (7 bases). Sequenced material: PBMCs or T cells enriched from blood (not recorded which). This sequence originates from a woman aged 25 to 39 with acute COVID-19. Here the CDR3 reads CASSPQGGWETQYF. CDR3 coding DNA: TGCGCCAGCAGCCCTCAGGGGGGCTGGGAGACCCAGTACTTC.